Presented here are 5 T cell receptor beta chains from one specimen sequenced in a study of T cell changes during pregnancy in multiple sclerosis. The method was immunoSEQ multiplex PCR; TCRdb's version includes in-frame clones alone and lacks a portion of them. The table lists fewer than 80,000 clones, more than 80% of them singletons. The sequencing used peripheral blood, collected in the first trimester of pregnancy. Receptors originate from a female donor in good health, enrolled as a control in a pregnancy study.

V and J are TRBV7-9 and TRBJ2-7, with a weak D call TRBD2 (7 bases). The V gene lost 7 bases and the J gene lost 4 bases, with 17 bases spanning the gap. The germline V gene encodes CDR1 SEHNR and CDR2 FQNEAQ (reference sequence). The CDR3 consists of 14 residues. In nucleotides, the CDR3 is TGTGCCAGCACCGACTCGGCGGGGGCGTACGAGCAGTACTTC. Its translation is CASTDSAGAYEQYF.

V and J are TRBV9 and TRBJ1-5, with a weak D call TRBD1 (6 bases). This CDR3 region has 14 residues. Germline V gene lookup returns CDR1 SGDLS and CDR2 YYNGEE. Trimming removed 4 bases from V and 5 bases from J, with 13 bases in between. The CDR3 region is CASSQGGGHQPQHF. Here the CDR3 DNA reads TGTGCCAGCAGCCAGGGTGGGGGCCATCAGCCCCAGCATTTT.

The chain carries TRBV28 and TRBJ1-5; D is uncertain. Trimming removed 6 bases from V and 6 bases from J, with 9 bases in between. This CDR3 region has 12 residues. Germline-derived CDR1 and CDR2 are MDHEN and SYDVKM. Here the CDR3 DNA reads TGTGCCAGCAGGGGAGGGAGTCAGCCCCAGCATTTT. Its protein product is CASRGGSQPQHF.

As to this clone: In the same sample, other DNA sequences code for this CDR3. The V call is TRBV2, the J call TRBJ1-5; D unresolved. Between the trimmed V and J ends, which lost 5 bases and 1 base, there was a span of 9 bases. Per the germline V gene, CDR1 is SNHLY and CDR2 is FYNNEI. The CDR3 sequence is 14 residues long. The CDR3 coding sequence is TGTGCCAGCAGTCGGACGGGGAGCAATCAGCCCCAGCATTTT. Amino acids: CASSRTGSNQPQHF.

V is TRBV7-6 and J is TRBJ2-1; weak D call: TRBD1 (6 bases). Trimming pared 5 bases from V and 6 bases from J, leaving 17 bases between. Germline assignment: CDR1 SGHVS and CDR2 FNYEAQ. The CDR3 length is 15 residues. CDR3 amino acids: CASSPLQGGGNEQFF. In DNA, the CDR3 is TGTGCCAGCAGCCCTTTACAGGGTGGAGGCAATGAGCAGTTCTTC.